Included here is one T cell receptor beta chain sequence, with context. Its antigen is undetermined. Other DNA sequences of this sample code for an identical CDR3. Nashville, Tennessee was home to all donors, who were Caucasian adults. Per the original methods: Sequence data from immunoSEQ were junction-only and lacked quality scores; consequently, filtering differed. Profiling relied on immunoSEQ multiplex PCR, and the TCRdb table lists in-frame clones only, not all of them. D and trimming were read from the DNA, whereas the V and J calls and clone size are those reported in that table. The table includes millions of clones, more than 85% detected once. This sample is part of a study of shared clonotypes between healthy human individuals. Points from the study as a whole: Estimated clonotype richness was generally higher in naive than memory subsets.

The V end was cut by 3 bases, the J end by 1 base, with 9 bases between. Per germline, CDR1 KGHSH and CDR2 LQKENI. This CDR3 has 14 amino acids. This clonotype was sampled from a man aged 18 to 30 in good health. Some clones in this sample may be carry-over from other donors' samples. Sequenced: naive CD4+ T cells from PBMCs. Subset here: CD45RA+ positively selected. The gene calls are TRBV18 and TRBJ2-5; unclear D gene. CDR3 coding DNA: TGTGCCAGCTCACCGGGTAGAGCCCAAGAGACCCAGTACTTC. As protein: CASSPGRAQETQYF.